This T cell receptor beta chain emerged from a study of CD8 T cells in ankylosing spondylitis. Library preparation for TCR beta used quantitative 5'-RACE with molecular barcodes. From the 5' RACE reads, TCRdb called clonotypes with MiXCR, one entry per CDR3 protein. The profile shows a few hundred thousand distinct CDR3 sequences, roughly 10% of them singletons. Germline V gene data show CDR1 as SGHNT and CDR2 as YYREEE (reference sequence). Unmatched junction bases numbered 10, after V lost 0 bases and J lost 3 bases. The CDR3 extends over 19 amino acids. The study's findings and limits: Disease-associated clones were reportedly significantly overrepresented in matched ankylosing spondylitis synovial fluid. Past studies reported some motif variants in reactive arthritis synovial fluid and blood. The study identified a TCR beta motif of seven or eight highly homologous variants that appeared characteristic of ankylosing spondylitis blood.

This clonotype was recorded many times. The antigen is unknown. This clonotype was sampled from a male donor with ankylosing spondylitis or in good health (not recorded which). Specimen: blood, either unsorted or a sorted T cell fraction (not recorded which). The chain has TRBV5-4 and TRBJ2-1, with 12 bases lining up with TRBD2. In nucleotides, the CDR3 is TGTGCCAGCAGCTTGGGGGCTAGCGGGGGGGCCCAAGGCTACAATGAGCAGTTCTTC. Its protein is CASSLGASGGAQGYNEQFF.